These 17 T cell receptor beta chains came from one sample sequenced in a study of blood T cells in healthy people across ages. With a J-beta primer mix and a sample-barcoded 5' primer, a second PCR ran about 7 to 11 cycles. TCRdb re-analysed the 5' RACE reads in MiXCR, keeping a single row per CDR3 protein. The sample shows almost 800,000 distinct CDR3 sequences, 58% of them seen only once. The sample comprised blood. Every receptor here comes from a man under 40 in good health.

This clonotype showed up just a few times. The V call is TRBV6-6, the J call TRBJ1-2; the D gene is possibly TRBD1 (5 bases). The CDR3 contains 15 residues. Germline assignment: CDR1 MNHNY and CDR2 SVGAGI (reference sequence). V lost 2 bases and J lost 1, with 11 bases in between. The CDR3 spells CASSYRTQGNYGYTF. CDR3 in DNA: TGTGCCAGCAGTTACCGTACCCAGGGTAACTATGGCTACACCTTC.

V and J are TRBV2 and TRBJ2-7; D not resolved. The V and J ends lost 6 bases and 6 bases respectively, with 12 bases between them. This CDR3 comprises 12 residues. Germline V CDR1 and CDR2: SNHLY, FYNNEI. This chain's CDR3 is CASRQLDLEQYF. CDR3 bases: TGTGCCAGCAGACAGTTGGATCTCGAGCAGTACTTC. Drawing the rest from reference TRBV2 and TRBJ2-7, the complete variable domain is EPEVTQTPSHQVTQMGQEVILRCVPISNHLYFYWYRQILGQKVEFLVSFYNNEISEKSEIFDDQFSVERPDGSNFTLKIRSTKLEDSAMYFCASRQLDLEQYFGPGTRLTVT.

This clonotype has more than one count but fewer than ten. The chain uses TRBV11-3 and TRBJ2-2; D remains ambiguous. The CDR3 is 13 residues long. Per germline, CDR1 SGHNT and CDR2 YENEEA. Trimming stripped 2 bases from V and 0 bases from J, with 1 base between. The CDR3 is CASSLPNTGELFF. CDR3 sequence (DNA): TGTGCCAGCAGCTTACCGAACACCGGGGAGCTGTTTTTT. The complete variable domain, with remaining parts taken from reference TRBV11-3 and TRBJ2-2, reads EAGVVQSPRYKIIEKKQPVAFWCNPISGHNTLYWYLQNLGQGPELLIRYENEEAVDDSQLPKDRFSAERLKGVDSTLKIQPAELGDSAVYLCASSLPNTGELFFGEGSRLTVL.

CDR3 sequence (DNA): TGTGCCAGCAGATTACAAACTATGTACAATGAGCAGTTCTTC. This encodes CASRLQTMYNEQFF. The rearrangement joins TRBV6-6 to TRBJ2-1; D ambiguous. The CDR3 consists of 14 residues. Germline CDR1 and CDR2: MNHNY and SVGAGI (reference sequence). The V end was cut by 6 bases, the J end by 4 bases, with 13 bases between.

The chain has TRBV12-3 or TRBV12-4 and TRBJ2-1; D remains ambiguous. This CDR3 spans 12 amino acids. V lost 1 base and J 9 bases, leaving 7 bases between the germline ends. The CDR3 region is CASSLGFVEQFF. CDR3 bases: TGTGCCAGCAGTTTAGGGTTTGTTGAGCAGTTCTTC.

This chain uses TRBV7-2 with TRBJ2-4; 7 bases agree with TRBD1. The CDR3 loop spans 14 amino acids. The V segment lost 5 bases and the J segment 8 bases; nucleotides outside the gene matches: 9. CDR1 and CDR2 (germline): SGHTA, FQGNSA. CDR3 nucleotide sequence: TGTGCCAGCAGCCCGCAGGGGGTTGAGGACATTCAGTACTTC. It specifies CASSPQGVEDIQYF.

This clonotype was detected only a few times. CDR3 sequence: CASTSFRRSGNYEQYF. The CDR3 nucleotides read TGTGCCAGCACGTCTTTTAGGCGGAGTGGGAACTACGAGCAGTACTTC. The chain links TRBV2 to TRBJ2-7; no firm D call. CDR1 is SNHLY and CDR2 is FYNNEI in the germline V gene. V was cut by 7 bases and J by 3 bases, with 22 bases left in between. The CDR3 runs to 16 residues.

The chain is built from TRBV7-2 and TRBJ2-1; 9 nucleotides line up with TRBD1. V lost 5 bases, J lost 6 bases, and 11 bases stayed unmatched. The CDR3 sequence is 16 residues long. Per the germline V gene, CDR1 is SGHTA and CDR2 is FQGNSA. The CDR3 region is CASSPPGQGSLNEQFF. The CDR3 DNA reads TGTGCCAGCAGCCCACCGGGACAGGGAAGTCTCAATGAGCAGTTCTTC.

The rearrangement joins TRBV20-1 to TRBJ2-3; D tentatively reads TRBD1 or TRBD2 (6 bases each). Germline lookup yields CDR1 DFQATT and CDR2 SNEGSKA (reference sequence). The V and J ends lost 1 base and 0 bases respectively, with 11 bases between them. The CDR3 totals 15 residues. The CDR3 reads CSARGWGASTDTQYF. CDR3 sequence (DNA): TGCAGTGCTAGAGGGTGGGGGGCTAGCACAGATACGCAGTATTTT.

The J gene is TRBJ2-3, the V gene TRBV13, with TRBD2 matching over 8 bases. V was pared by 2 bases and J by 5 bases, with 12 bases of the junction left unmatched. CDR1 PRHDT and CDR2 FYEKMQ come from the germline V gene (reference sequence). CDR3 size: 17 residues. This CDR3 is CASSLFSAGGLGDTQYF. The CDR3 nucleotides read TGTGCCAGCAGCTTATTCTCGGCGGGGGGATTGGGAGATACGCAGTATTTT. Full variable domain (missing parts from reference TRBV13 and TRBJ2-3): AAGVIQSPRHLIKEKRETATLKCYPIPRHDTVYWYQQGPGQDPQFLISFYEKMQSDKGSIPDRFSAQQFSDYHSELNMSSLELGDSALYFCASSLFSAGGLGDTQYFGPGTRLTVL.

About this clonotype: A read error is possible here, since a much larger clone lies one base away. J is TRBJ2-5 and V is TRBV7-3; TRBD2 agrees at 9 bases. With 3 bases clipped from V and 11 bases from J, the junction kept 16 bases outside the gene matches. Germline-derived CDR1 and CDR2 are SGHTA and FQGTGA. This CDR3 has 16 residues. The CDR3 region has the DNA TGTGCCAGCAGCTTTAAAGCGGGAGGAGGGCACAATGAGCAGTACTTC. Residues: CASSFKAGGGHNEQYF.

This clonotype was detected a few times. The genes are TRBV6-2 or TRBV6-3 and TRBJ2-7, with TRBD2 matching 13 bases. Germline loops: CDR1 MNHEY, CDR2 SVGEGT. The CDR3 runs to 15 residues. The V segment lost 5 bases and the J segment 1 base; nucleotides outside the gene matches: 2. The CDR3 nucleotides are TGTGCCAGCAGTCGGGGACTAGCGGGATCCTACGAGCAGTACTTC. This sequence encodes CASSRGLAGSYEQYF.

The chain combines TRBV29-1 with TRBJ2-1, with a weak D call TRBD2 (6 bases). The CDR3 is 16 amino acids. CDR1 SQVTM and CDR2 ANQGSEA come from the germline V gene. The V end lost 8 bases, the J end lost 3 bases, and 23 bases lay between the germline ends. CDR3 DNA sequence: TGCAGCCATAATTCCGCAGGGACTCCATACTACAATGAGCAGTTCTTC. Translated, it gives CSHNSAGTPYYNEQFF.

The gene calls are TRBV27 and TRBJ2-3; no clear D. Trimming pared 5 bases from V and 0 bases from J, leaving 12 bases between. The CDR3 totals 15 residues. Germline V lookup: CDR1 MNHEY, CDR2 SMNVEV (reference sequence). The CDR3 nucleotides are TGTGCCAGCAGTGCTCGGTCGGACAGCACAGATACGCAGTATTTT. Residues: CASSARSDSTDTQYF.

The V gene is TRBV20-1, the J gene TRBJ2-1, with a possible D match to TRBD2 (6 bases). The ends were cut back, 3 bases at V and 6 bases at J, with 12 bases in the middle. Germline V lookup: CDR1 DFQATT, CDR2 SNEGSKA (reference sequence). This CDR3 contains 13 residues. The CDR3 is CSASLTSLNEQFF. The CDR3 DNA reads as TGCAGTGCTAGCCTGACTAGTCTCAATGAGCAGTTCTTC.

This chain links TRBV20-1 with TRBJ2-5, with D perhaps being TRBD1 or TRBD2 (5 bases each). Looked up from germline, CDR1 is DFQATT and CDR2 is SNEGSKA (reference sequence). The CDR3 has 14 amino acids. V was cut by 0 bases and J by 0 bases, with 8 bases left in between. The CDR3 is CSARDWGNQETQYF. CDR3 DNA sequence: TGCAGTGCTAGAGATTGGGGGAACCAAGAGACCCAGTACTTC.

CDR3 amino acids: CASSSTGDRPYEQYF. The DNA for the CDR3 is TGTGCCAGCAGCTCCACAGGGGACCGACCCTACGAGCAGTACTTC. The chain links TRBV7-9 to TRBJ2-7; 7 bases match TRBD1. The CDR3 extends over 15 amino acids. V was pared by 4 bases and J by 2 bases, with 8 bases of the junction left unmatched. Germline CDR1 reads SEHNR; CDR2 reads FQNEAQ (reference sequence).